This T cell receptor beta chain is from a study of monozygotic twins with inflammatory bowel disease. Total RNA input per TCR library was roughly 3,800 ng. TCRalpha and TCRbeta cDNA was put through two nested PCRs of approximately 17 and 9 cycles. Using the 5' RACE reads, TCRdb records one entry per CDR3 protein without DNA. This table lists approximately 420,000 distinct CDR3 sequences. Germline CDR1 is LNHNV and CDR2 is YYDKDF (reference sequence). The CDR3 contains 18 residues. With respect to this clonotype: Its antigen is still unknown.

General study findings and limits: IBD-affected twins scored below their healthy co-twins in TCRbeta diversity (inverse Simpson). IBD patients, compared with healthy twins, shared fewer clonotypes with others (especially with disease activity).

Sequencing was done on a sample of blood. The sequence derives from a human donor with ulcerative colitis or Crohn's disease, or a healthy co-twin of an affected twin (not recorded which). The chain has TRBV15 and TRBJ1-3; absent DNA, TCRdb's TRBD1 call cannot be checked. This CDR3 is CATSRDLRPGGSGNTIYF.